Sequencing of this T cell receptor beta chain was carried out in a study of T cell responses to AZD1222 COVID-19 vaccine. Details on this clone: Its antigen is undetermined. This CDR3 is missing its conserved last phenylalanine or tryptophan, likely due to a read error. No DNA is shown, since the ends of the CDR3 on it are uncertain; the CDR3 is the one TCRdb lists.

Some second doses came at about 4 weeks and others at about 12 weeks; these were pooled. Germline CDR1 SGHTS, CDR2 YDEGEE. Inclusive of both ends, the CDR3 amounts to 10 amino acids. Sequencing was performed with immunoSEQ multiplex PCR; in TCRdb, only in-frame clones are kept and a portion is missing. The repertoire holds 80,000 to 90,000 clones, with 70% to 90% as singletons. Study findings and constraints: Repertoire sampling was restricted to post-peak T cell response timepoints. Mapped onto spike, vaccine-associated CD4 TCRs spanned it and were dominant at 160-218 and 743-854. Only 5 or 6 people who got AZD1222 tested seropositive at baseline.

This specimen consisted of peripheral blood, obtained 28 days after the second AZD1222 dose. V usage is TRBV5-8 and J usage is TRBJ2-3; the table's D call, TRBD2, was not checked against the DNA. The TCR originated in an adult who received the AZD1222 COVID-19 vaccine. The CDR3 loop is CASSFDFTSS.